This entry lists 7 T cell receptor beta chains sequenced from one sample in a study of post-analysis software for immune sequencing data. Notes on the study in general: Elevated frequency relative to controls characterized several TRBV segments in patients, TRBV5-6, TRBV5-1 and TRBV20-1 among them.

The authors incorporated unique molecular identifiers into the TCR beta cDNA libraries. TCRdb redid the calling of the PCR reads with MiXCR, one entry per CDR3 protein. This sample has more than 500,000 distinct CDR3 sequences; around 36% occur once, and the top ten carry approximately 6%. These receptors' targets are unknown. The sequenced material came from blood. The origin of the receptors is a girl between 2 and 17 years old with multiple sclerosis.

This clonotype showed up just a few times. This chain uses TRBV5-5 with TRBJ1-4; D not resolved. CDR3 length: 15 residues. Germline assignment: CDR1 SGHKS and CDR2 YYEKEE (reference sequence). Trimming cost V 4 bases and J 8 bases, with 18 bases left between them. The CDR3 DNA is TGTGCCAGCAGCCGGGAGCCCGGCGGAGGGGAAAAACTGTTTTTT. Translation: CASSREPGGGEKLFF.

The chain couples TRBV5-5 to TRBJ2-1; the D is unclear. CDR1 and CDR2 (germline): SGHKS, YYEKEE (reference sequence). Trimming cost V 5 bases and J 4 bases, with 13 bases left between them. This CDR3 has 14 residues. CDR3 nucleotide sequence: TGTGCCAGCAGTTCACCCAGCGCGTACAATGAGCAGTTCTTC. Protein sequence: CASSSPSAYNEQFF. Full variable domain (remainder filled in from reference TRBV5-5 and TRBJ2-1): DAGVTQSPTHLIKTRGQQVTLRCSPISGHKSVSWYQQVLGQGPQFIFQYYEKEERGRGNFPDRFSARQFPNYSSELNVNALLLGDSALYLCASSSPSAYNEQFFGPGTRLTVL.

The chain links TRBV7-6 to TRBJ2-1; D call uncertain. V was pared by 0 bases and J by 7 bases, with 7 bases between. This CDR3 is built from 13 residues. The V gene's germline CDR1 is SGHVS and CDR2 FNYEAQ. CDR3 nucleotides: TGTGCCAGCAGCTTAGCGATACCAAATGAGCAGTTCTTC. Protein product: CASSLAIPNEQFF.

This clonotype came up a few times. This chain uses TRBV7-3 with TRBJ1-5; D is undetermined. The CDR3 consists of 13 residues. Deletions cut 5 bases from V and 4 bases from J, with 9 bases between. From germline, CDR1 is SGHTA and CDR2 FQGTGA. The CDR3 region is CASSAQNNQPQHF. The CDR3 DNA follows: TGTGCCAGCAGCGCTCAGAATAATCAGCCCCAGCATTTT.

The rearrangement uses TRBV5-6 and TRBJ2-5, with 7 bases fitting TRBD2. V shed 4 bases and J 2 bases; nucleotides not matched to a gene: 8. Germline V CDR1 and CDR2: SGHDT, YYEEEE. This CDR3 is 15 amino acids long. CDR3 protein: CASSRWDYIQETQYF. The CDR3, as DNA: TGTGCCAGCAGCCGTTGGGACTACATACAAGAGACCCAGTACTTC.

V gene TRBV6-5 combines with J gene TRBJ2-3; 11 positions match TRBD2. The CDR3 covers 15 residues. V was pared by 7 bases and J by 1 base, with 4 bases of the junction left unmatched. The germline CDR1 and CDR2 sequences are MNHEY and SVGAGI. DNA for the CDR3: TGTGCCAGCAACCGGGGACTAGCGGGCACAGATACGCAGTATTTT. It translates to CASNRGLAGTDTQYF.

This clonotype was detected only a few times. The chain joins TRBV5-5 to TRBJ2-1; possible D gene TRBD2, 6 bases. Trimming stripped 3 bases from V and 4 bases from J, with 20 bases between. The CDR3 contains 17 residues. Germline loops: CDR1 SGHKS, CDR2 YYEKEE (reference sequence). CDR3 sequence reads: CASSYAGPPPGYNEQFF. In nucleotides, the CDR3 is TGTGCCAGCAGCTACGCGGGGCCACCCCCGGGATACAATGAGCAGTTCTTC.